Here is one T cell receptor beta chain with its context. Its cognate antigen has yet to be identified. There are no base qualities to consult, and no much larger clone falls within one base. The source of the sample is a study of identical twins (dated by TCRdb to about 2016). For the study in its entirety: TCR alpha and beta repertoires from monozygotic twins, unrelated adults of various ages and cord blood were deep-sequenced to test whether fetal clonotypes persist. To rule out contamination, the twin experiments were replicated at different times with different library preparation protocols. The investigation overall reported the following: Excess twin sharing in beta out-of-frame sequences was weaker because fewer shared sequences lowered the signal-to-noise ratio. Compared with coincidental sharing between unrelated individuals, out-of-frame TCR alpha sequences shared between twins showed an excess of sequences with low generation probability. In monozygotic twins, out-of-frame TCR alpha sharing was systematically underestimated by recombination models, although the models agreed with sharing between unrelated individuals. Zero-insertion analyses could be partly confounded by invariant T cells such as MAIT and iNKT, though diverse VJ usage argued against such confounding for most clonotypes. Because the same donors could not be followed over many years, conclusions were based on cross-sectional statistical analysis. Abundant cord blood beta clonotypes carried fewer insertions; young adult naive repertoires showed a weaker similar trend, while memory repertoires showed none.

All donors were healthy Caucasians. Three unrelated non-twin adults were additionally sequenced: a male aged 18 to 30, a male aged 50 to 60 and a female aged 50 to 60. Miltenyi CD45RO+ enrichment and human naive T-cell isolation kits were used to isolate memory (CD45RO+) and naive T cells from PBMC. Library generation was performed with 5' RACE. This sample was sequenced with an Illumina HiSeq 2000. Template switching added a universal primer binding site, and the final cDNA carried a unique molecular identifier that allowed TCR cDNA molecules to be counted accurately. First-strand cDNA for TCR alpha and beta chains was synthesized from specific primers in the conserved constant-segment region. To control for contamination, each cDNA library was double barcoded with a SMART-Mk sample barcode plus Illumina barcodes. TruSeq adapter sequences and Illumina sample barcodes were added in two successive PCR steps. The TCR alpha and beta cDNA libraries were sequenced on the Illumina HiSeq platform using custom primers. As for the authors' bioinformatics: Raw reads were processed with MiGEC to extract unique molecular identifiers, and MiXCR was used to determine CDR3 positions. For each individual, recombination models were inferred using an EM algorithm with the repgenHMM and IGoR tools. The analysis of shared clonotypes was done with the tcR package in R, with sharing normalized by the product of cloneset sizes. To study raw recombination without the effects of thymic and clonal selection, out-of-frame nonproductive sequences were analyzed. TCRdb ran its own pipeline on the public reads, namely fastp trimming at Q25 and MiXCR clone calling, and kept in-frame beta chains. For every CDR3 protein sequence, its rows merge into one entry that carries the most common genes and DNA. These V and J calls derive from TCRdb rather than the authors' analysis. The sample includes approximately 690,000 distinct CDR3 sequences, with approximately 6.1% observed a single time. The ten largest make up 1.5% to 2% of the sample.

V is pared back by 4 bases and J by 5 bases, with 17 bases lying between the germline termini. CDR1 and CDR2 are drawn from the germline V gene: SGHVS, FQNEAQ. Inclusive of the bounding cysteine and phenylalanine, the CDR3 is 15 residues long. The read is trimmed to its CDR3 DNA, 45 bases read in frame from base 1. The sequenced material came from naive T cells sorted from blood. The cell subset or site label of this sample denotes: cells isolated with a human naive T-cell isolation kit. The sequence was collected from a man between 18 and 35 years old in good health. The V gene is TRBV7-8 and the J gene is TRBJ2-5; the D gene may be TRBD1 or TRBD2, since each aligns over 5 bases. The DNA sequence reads TGTGCCAGCAGCTATCGGGACCCCCAAAGGGAGACCCAGTACTTC. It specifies CASSYRDPQRETQYF.